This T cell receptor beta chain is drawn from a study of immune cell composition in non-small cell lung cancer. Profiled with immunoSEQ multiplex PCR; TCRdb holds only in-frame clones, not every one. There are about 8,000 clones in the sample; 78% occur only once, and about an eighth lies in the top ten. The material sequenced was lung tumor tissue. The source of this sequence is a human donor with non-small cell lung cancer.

The chain's CDR3 is CASSSPGVNTEAFF. The CDR3 DNA follows: TGTGCCAGCAGTTCCCCAGGGGTGAACACTGAAGCTTTCTTT. J is TRBJ1-1 and V is TRBV28, with D possibly TRBD1 on 6 matching bases. The V and J ends lost 4 bases and 0 bases respectively, with 9 bases between them. CDR3 length equals 14 residues. From germline, CDR1 is MDHEN and CDR2 SYDVKM.